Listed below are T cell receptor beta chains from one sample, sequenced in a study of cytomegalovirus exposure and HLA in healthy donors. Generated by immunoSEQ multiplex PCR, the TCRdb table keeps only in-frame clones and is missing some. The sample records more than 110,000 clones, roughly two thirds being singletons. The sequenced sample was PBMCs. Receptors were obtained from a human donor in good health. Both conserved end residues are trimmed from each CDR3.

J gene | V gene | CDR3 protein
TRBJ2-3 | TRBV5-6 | ASSFGTSGSTDTQY
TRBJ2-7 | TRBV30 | AWSFEDRVVEEQY
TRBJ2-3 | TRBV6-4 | ASSEASGGATDTQY
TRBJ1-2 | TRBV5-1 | ASSLEAGGHYGYT
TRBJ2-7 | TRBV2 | ASSGTSGANEQY
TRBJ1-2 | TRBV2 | ASRQGNYGYT
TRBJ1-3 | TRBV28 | ASSSPTVTGNTIY
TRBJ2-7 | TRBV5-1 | ASSDGTELYEQY
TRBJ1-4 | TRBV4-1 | ASSQARGRGEKLF
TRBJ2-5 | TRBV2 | ASILGGGEETQY
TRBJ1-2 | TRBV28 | ASSMGTGEYYGYT
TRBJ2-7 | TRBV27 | ASSLNVQGHEQY
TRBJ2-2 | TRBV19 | ASSGGTGRGRGTGELF
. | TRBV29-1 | RVGQGNTYEQY
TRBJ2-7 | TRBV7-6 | ASSSGTGWDEQY